These 10 T cell receptor beta chains came from one sample sequenced in a study of blood T cell repertoires in COVID-19. Clones were sequenced by immunoSEQ multiplex PCR, and TCRdb holds only the in-frame ones, with some missing. This table has about 45,000 clones, about 83% appearing once. Sequencing was done on a sample of peripheral blood. These receptors were obtained from an elderly man in a cohort sampled during active COVID-19.

The CDR3 protein is CASSAKRVYEEAGANVLTF. The CDR3 region has the DNA TGTGCCAGCAGTGCCAAGCGGGTGTACGAGGAAGCTGGGGCCAACGTCCTGACTTTC. This rearrangement joins TRBV6-1 to TRBJ2-6; tentative D call: TRBD2 (6 bases). Germline V gives CDR1 MNHNS, CDR2 SASEGT. V lost 4 bases and J 2 bases, leaving 21 bases between the germline ends. This CDR3 region has 19 residues.

The rearrangement uses TRBV4-1 and TRBJ2-6; maybe TRBD1 (5 bases). Germline V lookup: CDR1 MGHRA, CDR2 YSYEKL. The CDR3 consists of 16 residues. Trimming took 0 bases from V and 2 from J, leaving 8 bases between them. In DNA, the CDR3 is TGCGCCAGCAGCCAAGAAAGGGGCCCTGGGGCCAACGTCCTGACTTTC. It translates to CASSQERGPGANVLTF.

The V gene is TRBV6-6, the J gene TRBJ1-5, with D maybe TRBD1 (5 bases). There are 18 residues in the CDR3. Germline V gene data show CDR1 as MNHNY and CDR2 as SVGAGI (reference sequence). Trimming stripped 5 bases from V and 2 bases from J, with 22 bases between. Here the CDR3 reads CASSPRGTGGLRNQPQHF. CDR3 nucleotides: TGTGCCAGCAGTCCCCGGGGGACGGGAGGTTTGCGCAATCAGCCCCAGCATTTT.

The gene calls are TRBV6-5 and TRBJ2-2, with 10 bases lining up with TRBD1. The germline V gene encodes CDR1 MNHEY and CDR2 SVGAGI. The length of the CDR3 is 15 residues. The V segment lost 6 bases and the J segment 3 bases; nucleotides outside the gene matches: 4. CDR3 loop: CASSAGTGDTGELFF. The CDR3 DNA reads TGTGCCAGCAGCGCCGGGACAGGGGACACCGGGGAGCTGTTTTTT.

This sequence joins TRBV2 and TRBJ2-1; TRBD1 matches 10 bases. The CDR3 totals 14 residues. Germline V gene sequence: CDR1 SNHLY, CDR2 FYNNEI. With V trimmed by 6 bases and J by 9 bases, 8 bases remained unmatched. The CDR3 loop is CASRTGGLGSEQFF. CDR3 in DNA: TGTGCCAGCAGGACAGGGGGCTTAGGTAGTGAGCAGTTCTTC.

The V call is TRBV27, the J call TRBJ2-7; 7 bases agree with TRBD1. The CDR3 is 13 amino acids. CDR1 is MNHEY and CDR2 is SMNVEV in the germline V gene (reference sequence). V was clipped by 3 bases and J by 5 bases; unmatched bases: 4. The CDR3 coding sequence is TGTGCCAGCAGTTTTGGTGGACAGGACGAGCAGTACTTC. This codes for CASSFGGQDEQYF.

The genes are TRBV5-1 and TRBJ2-7; D call uncertain. The CDR3 length is 14 residues. Germline CDR1 is SGHRS and CDR2 is YFSETQ. Trimming left V 2 bases short and J 1 base short, with 10 bases between. The CDR3 loop reads CASSFNRISYEQYF. In nucleotides, the CDR3 is TGCGCCAGCAGCTTTAACAGAATTTCCTACGAGCAGTACTTC.

Concerning this clone: At the DNA level, this CDR3 is encoded by other sequences in the same sample as well. The chain couples TRBV18 to TRBJ2-1; 8 bases match TRBD2. The germline V gene encodes CDR1 KGHSH and CDR2 LQKENI. The V segment lost 3 bases and the J segment 4 bases; nucleotides outside the gene matches: 5. The CDR3 runs to 15 residues. CDR3 sequence (DNA): TGTGCCAGCTCACCTTCGGGCGGGGGGTACAATGAGCAGTTCTTC. Translated, it gives CASSPSGGGYNEQFF.

This clone has a single count. The chain employs TRBV3-1 (or the pseudogene TRBV3-2) and TRBJ1-1, with D possibly matching TRBD1 (5 bases). The CDR3 contains 14 residues. Looked up from germline, CDR1 is LGHDT and CDR2 is YNNKEL (reference sequence). V was cut by 3 bases and J by 11 bases, with 19 bases left in between. The chain's CDR3 is CASSQNRLPGGAFF. Here the CDR3 DNA reads TGTGCCAGCAGCCAGAACAGGCTCCCGGGTGGTGCTTTCTTT.

This clone is a singleton in its sample. The chain combines TRBV5-8 with TRBJ2-6, with D perhaps TRBD1 (6 bases). Germline lookup yields CDR1 SGHTS and CDR2 YDEGEE. V was trimmed by 3 bases and J by 1 base, leaving 11 bases between them. The CDR3 contains 16 residues. The CDR3 region is CASSSYRVSGANVLTF. The CDR3 nucleotides are TGTGCCAGCAGCTCATACAGGGTATCTGGGGCCAACGTCCTGACTTTC.